The T cell receptor (beta chain) described here comes from a study of blood T cell repertoires in COVID-19. Study-wide context: Acute-phase and convalescent COVID-19 samples originated in the United States, Italy and Spain.

V shed 0 bases and J 2 bases; nucleotides not matched to a gene: 4. Germline V lookup: CDR1 GTSNPN, CDR2 SVGIG (reference sequence). The CDR3 spans 15 residues. Methods used by the authors: Estimation of nucleated cell counts was performed using reference gene primer amplification. Assay used: immunoSEQ multiplex PCR; TCRdb lists only in-frame clones, some missing. Clone size and V and J calls were adopted from that table, with D and trimming inferred from the DNA. The repertoire holds roughly 200,000 clones, with 86% as singletons. The participants were between 18 and 89 years old and came from roughly 24 US areas.

Sequenced material: PBMCs or T cells enriched from blood (not recorded which). The chain combines TRBV30 with TRBJ1-2, with 9 positions matching TRBD1. The source of this sequence is a man aged 40-49 years with acute COVID-19. CDR3 sequence (DNA): TGTGCCTGGAGTGTCGGGACAGGGTGGAACTATGGCTACACCTTC. This translates into CAWSVGTGWNYGYTF.